The source of this T cell receptor (beta chain) is a study of T cell repertoires in cytomegalovirus infection. Study-level background: Indicated by public TCR beta signatures were CMV infection and matching HLA type. Study findings and constraints: The ex vivo response was dominated by HLA-C-restricted CMV-specific TCR beta clonotypes.

With respect to this clonotype: Its specificity is not known.

Using its own MiXCR run on the reads, TCRdb lists one record per CDR3 protein. This table holds around 430,000 distinct CDR3 sequences, under 45% found once. This sample comprised cultured PBMCs, obtained from culture after CMV antigen stimulation. The receptor was derived from a human donor in good health (CMV status not recorded). Some clones in this sample may be carry-over from other donors' samples.

The CDR3 DNA is TGTGCCAGCAGCTTCGGGACATACAATGAAAAACTGTTTTTT. As protein: CASSFGTYNEKLFF. J is TRBJ1-4 and V is TRBV7-9; D is perhaps TRBD1 (6 bases). CDR3 length equals 14 residues. Germline CDR1 is SEHNR and CDR2 is FQNEAQ (reference sequence). Trimming stripped 3 bases from V and 5 bases from J, with 10 bases between. Full variable domain (remainder filled in from reference TRBV7-9 and TRBJ1-4): DTGVSQNPRHKITKRGQNVTFRCDPISEHNRLYWYRQTLGQGPEFLTYFQNEAQLEKSRLLSDRFSAERPKGSFSTLEIQRTEQGDSAMYLCASSFGTYNEKLFFGSGTQLSVL.